Below, 14 T cell receptor beta chains from the same sample are listed, as sequenced in a study of Ad26.COV2.S vaccination and SARS-CoV-2 variants. Here immunoSEQ multiplex PCR was the method, and the copy in TCRdb shows in-frame clones only, minus some. This repertoire shows 200,000 to 250,000 clones, 85% to 90% found once; its top ten account for around 10%. Treatment given: around 19 received Ad26.COV2.S at low or high dose, single or two shots; roughly five received placebo; per-sample allocation not given. Sampling was performed 63 days after the first vaccine or placebo injection. This specimen consisted of peripheral blood, obtained in a trial of Ad26.COV2.S vaccine versus placebo. These receptors were taken from a person aged 18-60 years who received the Ad26.COV2.S COVID-19 vaccine or a placebo.

The V call is TRBV5-5, the J call TRBJ1-5; TRBD1 matches 8 bases. CDR1 and CDR2 from the germline V gene are SGHKS and YYEKEE (reference sequence). This CDR3 is built from 17 residues. Trimming took 0 bases from V and 6 from J; bases not matched to a gene: 11. CDR3 amino acids: CASSLEASTGAVQPQHF. In DNA, the CDR3 is TGTGCCAGCAGCTTGGAAGCGTCGACAGGGGCGGTTCAGCCCCAGCATTTT.

The V and J genes are TRBV20-1 and TRBJ2-1, with 8 bases identical to TRBD2. The CDR3 spans 14 residues. Trimming removed 3 bases from V and 5 bases from J; junction bases left unmatched: 6. The V gene's germline CDR1 is DFQATT and CDR2 SNEGSKA (reference sequence). This CDR3 is CSASPGLDNNEQFF. CDR3 DNA sequence: TGCAGTGCTAGTCCGGGACTAGACAACAATGAGCAGTTCTTC.

The genes are TRBV15 and TRBJ2-1; possibly TRBD2 for D (5 bases). V shed 2 bases and J shed 2 bases, with 25 bases lying between them. CDR3 length: 20 residues. CDR1 is LNHNV and CDR2 is YYDKDF in the germline V gene (reference sequence). The DNA for the CDR3 is TGTGCCACCAGCAGACCGAGTAGCGACCCTTACCCGGGTCCCTACAATGAGCAGTTCTTC. Protein: CATSRPSSDPYPGPYNEQFF.

The chain joins TRBV7-8 to TRBJ2-2; D is perhaps TRBD2 (7 bases). The V gene lost 5 bases and the J gene lost 5 bases, with 18 bases spanning the gap. Germline V gene lookup returns CDR1 SGHVS and CDR2 FQNEAQ. The length of the CDR3 is 16 residues. This chain's CDR3 is CASSIQPGGGTGELFF. Here the CDR3 DNA reads TGTGCCAGCAGCATACAACCGGGGGGCGGTACCGGGGAGCTGTTTTTT.

The V and J genes are TRBV27 and TRBJ2-1; no firm D call. The CDR3 is 14 residues long. Trimming left V 5 bases short and J 6 bases short, with 14 bases between. Germline lookup yields CDR1 MNHEY and CDR2 SMNVEV (reference sequence). CDR3 sequence reads: CASSPSSLGNEQFF. As DNA, the CDR3 is TGTGCCAGCAGTCCCTCCAGCTTGGGCAATGAGCAGTTCTTC.

This clone was seen a handful of times. The J gene is TRBJ1-1, the V gene TRBV5-1; 12 nucleotides line up with TRBD1. V trimming: 3 bases; J trimming: 5 bases; junction bases outside the gene matches: 14. Looked up from germline, CDR1 is SGHRS and CDR2 is YFSETQ. CDR3 size: 18 residues. The CDR3 loop reads CASSWMGQGATPGTEAFF. Here the CDR3 DNA reads TGCGCCAGCAGCTGGATGGGACAGGGGGCTACCCCGGGAACTGAAGCTTTCTTT.

The J gene is TRBJ2-6, the V gene TRBV5-4; the match to TRBD1 covers 7 bases. J was trimmed by 2 bases and V by 4 bases; bases with no gene match: 9. CDR3 length equals 17 residues. CDR1 is SGHNT, CDR2 YYREEE, per germline (reference sequence). The CDR3 region has the DNA TGTGCCAGCAGCCCGGGTTCCGACAGGGCTGGGGCCAACGTCCTGACTTTC. It yields the protein CASSPGSDRAGANVLTF.

The chain uses TRBV15 and TRBJ1-3; D is perhaps TRBD1 (6 bases). Per the germline V gene, CDR1 is LNHNV and CDR2 is YYDKDF (reference sequence). The CDR3 contains 16 residues. The V and J ends lost 4 bases and 3 bases respectively, with 16 bases between them. The CDR3: CATSTAGLRGGNTIYF. Written as DNA, the CDR3 is TGTGCCACCAGCACAGCAGGACTCAGGGGTGGAAACACCATATATTTT.

The rearrangement links TRBV4-1 to TRBJ2-3; 8 nucleotides line up with TRBD2. J was trimmed by 1 base and V by 0 bases; bases with no gene match: 6. The CDR3 consists of 17 residues. The V gene's germline CDR1 is MGHRA and CDR2 YSYEKL. CDR3 residues: CASSQEEKLAGTDTQYF. DNA of the CDR3: TGCGCCAGCAGCCAAGAGGAAAAACTAGCGGGCACAGATACGCAGTATTTT.

The CDR3: CARETGLKSVYEQYF. CDR3 bases: TGTGCCAGAGAGACGGGGCTTAAATCTGTCTACGAGCAGTACTTC. The rearrangement links TRBV21-1 to TRBJ2-7. TRBV21-1 is a pseudogene locus. The CDR3 runs to 15 residues.

This clone was seen only once. The chain combines TRBV28 with TRBJ2-2; 11 bases agree with TRBD1. Germline trimming cut 6 bases from V and 7 bases from J; bases unmatched to any gene: 7. This CDR3 comprises 15 residues. Germline CDR1 reads MDHEN; CDR2 reads SYDVKM. The CDR3 bases are TGTGCCAGCAGGGCGGACAGGGGGCCGAGCGGGGAGCTGTTTTTT. Translation gives CASRADRGPSGELFF.

The chain links TRBV3-1 (or the pseudogene TRBV3-2) to TRBJ2-5; D ambiguous. Trimming took off 5 bases at V and 5 bases at J, with 12 bases between the two ends. Germline V lookup: CDR1 LGHDT, CDR2 YNNKEL (reference sequence). The CDR3 extends over 13 amino acids. In nucleotides, the CDR3 is TGTGCCAGCAGCTCAAGAGGTTCGGAGACCCAGTACTTC. This encodes CASSSRGSETQYF.

This clone was recorded once. The chain has TRBV28 and TRBJ1-4, with TRBD1 identical over 10 bases. V shed 6 bases and J 2 bases; nucleotides not matched to a gene: 3. Germline V lookup: CDR1 MDHEN, CDR2 SYDVKM. This CDR3 contains 15 residues. The CDR3 is CASRSTGGTNEKLFF. The CDR3 DNA reads as TGTGCCAGCAGGTCGACAGGGGGCACTAATGAAAAACTGTTTTTT.

The chain links TRBV30 to TRBJ2-3, with a tentative D call TRBD2 (5 bases). This CDR3 is built from 12 residues. Germline V gene lookup returns CDR1 GTSNPN and CDR2 SVGIG (reference sequence). The ends were cut back, 7 bases at V and 4 bases at J, with 12 bases in the middle. CDR3 region: CAYGLGPDTQYF. The DNA for the CDR3 is TGTGCCTACGGACTCGGGCCAGATACGCAGTATTTT.